The 11 T cell receptor beta chains below all came from one sample that was sequenced in a study of molecular identifiers for immune sequencing clone quantification. TCRdb reprocessed the PCR reads via MiXCR and lists one record per CDR3 protein. The table records about 9,800 distinct CDR3 sequences, roughly a fifth of them present only once. Source material: naive CD8+ T cells from blood, with Jurkat cell RNA spiked in. Sample subset: FACS-sorted CD8+CD4-CCR7+CD45RA+ naive T cells. These receptors originate from a human donor in good health. Some libraries in this study had Jurkat cell RNA spiked in.

There are a few counts of this clonotype. A read error is possible here, since a much larger clone lies one base away. This chain uses TRBV6-5 with TRBJ1-2; D remains unclear. The V gene's germline CDR1 is MNHEY and CDR2 SVGAGI. The CDR3 runs to 13 residues. CDR3 coding DNA: TGTGCCAGCAGTCCATCGATAGACTATGACTACACCTTC. Encoded protein: CASSPSIDYDYTF.

By share of the sample, this clonotype is medium-sized. The rearrangement links TRBV5-1 to TRBJ1-1, with D perhaps TRBD1 (5 bases). The V gene lost 4 bases and the J gene lost 2 bases, with 9 bases spanning the gap. This CDR3 comprises 13 residues. From germline, CDR1 is SGHRS and CDR2 YFSETQ. The CDR3 nucleotides are TGCGCCAGCAGCACAGGAACTAACACTGAAGCTTTCTTT. This translates into CASSTGTNTEAFF.

This clonotype counts as medium-sized. The chain has TRBV4-3 and TRBJ2-7; 14 bases match TRBD2. The V and J ends lost 0 bases and 6 bases, in that order; junction bases with no gene match: 10. This CDR3 comprises 18 residues. CDR1 LGHNA and CDR2 YSLEER come from the germline V gene. The CDR3 DNA reads TGCGCCAGCAGCCAAGAGGGACTAGCGGGAGTACCGCTTGGCGAGCAGTACTTC. Amino acid sequence: CASSQEGLAGVPLGEQYF.

By share, this clonotype ranks as medium-sized. CDR3 sequence: CASSQERGASNQPQHF. CDR3 nucleotide sequence: TGTGCCAGCAGCCAAGAGAGAGGGGCTTCCAATCAGCCCCAGCATTTT. The chain links TRBV4-2 to TRBJ1-5, with D possibly TRBD1 on 5 matching bases. Deletions cut 0 bases from V and 3 bases from J, with 12 bases between. Germline V CDR1 and CDR2: LGHNA, YNFKEQ. CDR3 size: 16 residues.

Relative to its sample, this clonotype is medium-sized. This chain links TRBV7-8 with TRBJ2-3; D perhaps matches TRBD1 (6 bases). V lost 4 bases and J 4 bases, leaving 15 bases between the germline ends. This CDR3 contains 15 residues. Per the germline V gene, CDR1 is SGHVS and CDR2 is FQNEAQ. In DNA form, the CDR3 reads TGTGCCAGCAGCTACCCACCCTCAGGGGCAGATACGCAGTATTTT. This sequence encodes CASSYPPSGADTQYF.

This clonotype was counted many times. The chain couples TRBV27 to TRBJ2-7; 8 bases line up with TRBD1. Germline CDR1 and CDR2: MNHEY and SMNVEV (reference sequence). J lost 4 bases, V lost 2 bases, and 7 bases had no gene match. This CDR3 is 15 amino acids long. The CDR3 DNA sequence: TGTGCCAGCAGTTTAAACGGACAGGGAAAGTACGAGCAGTACTTC. As protein: CASSLNGQGKYEQYF.

There are many counts of this clonotype. The chain uses TRBV12-3 or TRBV12-4 and TRBJ1-1; perhaps TRBD1 as D (5 bases). The CDR3 has 13 residues. V was clipped by 5 bases and J by 4 bases, with 11 bases between them. The CDR3 sequence: CASSPAGPTEAFF. The CDR3 nucleotides read TGTGCCAGCAGTCCAGCAGGGCCCACTGAAGCTTTCTTT.

This clonotype is medium-sized (0.01 to 0.1%) within its sample. CDR3 nucleotides: TGTGCCAGCAGCTTACTTGGGACGGAAGAGACCCAGTACTTC. Its translation is CASSLLGTEETQYF. The chain has TRBV7-2 and TRBJ2-5; possibly TRBD1 or TRBD2 for D (5 bases each). CDR3 length: 14 amino acids. Trimming pared 2 bases from V and 3 bases from J, leaving 10 bases between. CDR1 SGHTA and CDR2 FQGNSA come from the germline V gene. Complete variable domain (other parts from reference TRBV7-2 and TRBJ2-5): GAGVSQSPSNKVTEKGKDVELRCDPISGHTALYWYRQSLGQGLEFLIYFQGNSAPDKSGLPSDRFSAERTGGSVSTLTIQRTQQEDSAVYLCASSLLGTEETQYFGPGTRLLVL.

By share, this clonotype ranks as medium-sized. The chain uses TRBV4-1 and TRBJ2-7, with TRBD2 matching over 10 bases. CDR3 length: 15 residues. Per germline, CDR1 MGHRA and CDR2 YSYEKL. J gave up 3 bases and V 1 base, and 3 bases lay outside the gene matches. CDR3 in amino acids: CASSQVAGGNYEQYF. In DNA form, the CDR3 reads TGCGCCAGCAGCCAAGTAGCGGGGGGTAACTACGAGCAGTACTTC.

This clonotype is labeled medium-sized. The chain employs TRBV2 and TRBJ1-4, with D perhaps matching TRBD1 (6 bases). Germline V gene sequence: CDR1 SNHLY, CDR2 FYNNEI. The CDR3 spans 18 residues. V was cut by 1 base and J by 6 bases, with 21 bases left in between. CDR3 bases: TGTGCCAGCAGTGAAGGGACAGACCCCAAGGTATACGATGAAAAACTGTTTTTT. Its translation: CASSEGTDPKVYDEKLFF.

This clonotype rates as medium-sized. The rearrangement links TRBV4-3 to TRBJ2-7; D is unclear. V was cut by 0 bases and J by 3 bases, with 12 bases left in between. Germline lookup yields CDR1 LGHNA and CDR2 YSLEER. CDR3 size: 15 residues. CDR3 sequence: CASSQDIGRSYEQYF. CDR3 DNA: TGCGCCAGCAGCCAAGATATCGGCAGGAGCTACGAGCAGTACTTC.